The 18 T cell receptor beta chains given below trace back to one sample, sequenced in a study of T-cell reconstitution after alpha-beta-depleted transplantation in children. Preparation of the TCRbeta library involved a method that used unique molecular identifiers. MiXCR was run by TCRdb on the PCR reads, yielding one entry per CDR3 protein. Here the sample spans about 350,000 distinct CDR3 sequences, 15% to 20% being singletons. Here the sequenced sample was PBMCs, mostly from graft donor cells, taken 360 days after TCRalphabeta/CD19-depleted stem cell transplant. All receptors derive from a male patient between 2 and 15 years old who had a stem cell transplant for acute lymphoblastic leukemia, so the T cells may come from the graft donor.

This clonotype was recorded only once. J is TRBJ2-3 and V is TRBV2; 13 nucleotides align to TRBD2. Germline V lookup: CDR1 SNHLY, CDR2 FYNNEI. V trimming: 11 bases; J trimming: 4 bases; junction bases outside the gene matches: 9. CDR3 length: 15 residues. In nucleotides, the CDR3 is TGTGCCTTCATCGCTGGACTAGCGGGAGCAGATACGCAGTATTTT. Translation gives CAFIAGLAGADTQYF. The complete variable domain, with remaining parts taken from reference TRBV2 and TRBJ2-3, reads EPEVTQTPSHQVTQMGQEVILRCVPISNHLYFYWYRQILGQKVEFLVSFYNNEISEKSEIFDDQFSVERPDGSNFTLKIRSTKLEDSAMYFCAFIAGLAGADTQYFGPGTRLTVL.

On this clonotype: The conserved phenylalanine or tryptophan normally closing the CDR3 is absent here, so this likely arose from a read error. No DNA is shown, since the ends of the CDR3 on it are uncertain; the CDR3 is the one TCRdb lists. The V and J genes are TRBV7-9 and TRBJ2-5. Germline values: CDR1 SEHNR, CDR2 FQNEAQ (reference sequence). The CDR3 contains 11 residues when both ends are counted. This CDR3 is CASSLGAAPEL.

This chain uses TRBV29-1 with TRBJ2-5; 9 nucleotides line up with TRBD2. J lost 0 bases, V lost 5 bases, and 7 bases had no gene match. CDR3 length equals 15 residues. CDR1 is SQVTM and CDR2 is ANQGSEA in the germline V gene. The CDR3 bases are TGCAGCGTTCTCGGGACTAGCCTGTACCAAGAGACCCAGTACTTC. This translates into CSVLGTSLYQETQYF.

The chain couples TRBV12-3 or TRBV12-4 to TRBJ1-5, with 9 bases lining up with TRBD1. With 3 bases clipped from V and 3 bases from J, the junction kept 3 bases outside the gene matches. The CDR3 contains 15 residues. The CDR3 DNA follows: TGTGCCAGCAGTTTTGGGACAGGGAACAATCAGCCCCAGCATTTT. The encoded protein is CASSFGTGNNQPQHF.

This clonotype came up many times. V usage is TRBV6-5 and J usage is TRBJ2-1; D gene uncertain. The V gene's germline CDR1 is MNHEY and CDR2 SVGAGI. The V end was cut by 5 bases, the J end by 3 bases, with 2 bases between. The CDR3 contains 11 residues. CDR3 residues: CASSNYNEQFF. CDR3 DNA sequence: TGTGCCAGCAGTAACTACAATGAGCAGTTCTTC.

The sample holds a few counts of this clonotype. The rearrangement links TRBV30 to TRBJ2-2; D ambiguous. The germline V gene has CDR1 GTSNPN and CDR2 SVGIG (reference sequence). Trimming removed 4 bases at V and 6 bases at J, with 12 bases between. This CDR3 is 13 amino acids long. The CDR3 DNA follows: TGTGCCTGGAACCGACGGAGCGCCGGGGAGCTGTTTTTT. It translates to CAWNRRSAGELFF.

This clonotype was counted many times. The chain couples TRBV10-3 to TRBJ2-1; D could derive from TRBD1 or TRBD2 (5 bases each). The CDR3 runs 16 residues. CDR1 and CDR2 (germline): ENHRY, SYGVKD. Trimming removed 3 bases at V and 4 bases at J, with 16 bases between. CDR3 loop: CAISDSPGRSYNEQFF. CDR3 sequence (DNA): TGTGCCATCAGTGACTCCCCGGGACGCTCATACAATGAGCAGTTCTTC.

In this sample, this clonotype turned up a few times. The chain recombines TRBV6-5 with TRBJ2-3, with 7 bases aligning to TRBD2. V trimming: 2 bases; J trimming: 2 bases; junction bases outside the gene matches: 4. Germline V CDR1 and CDR2: MNHEY, SVGAGI. The CDR3 runs to 15 residues. The CDR3 nucleotides read TGTGCCAGCAGTTACGGGGACTACTACACAGATACGCAGTATTTT. Amino acid sequence: CASSYGDYYTDTQYF.

The J gene is TRBJ2-7, the V gene TRBV5-1, with D perhaps TRBD1 or TRBD2 (5 bases each). The germline V gene has CDR1 SGHRS and CDR2 YFSETQ. V was shortened by 1 base and J by 5 bases, with 13 bases between the two germline ends. The CDR3 runs to 14 residues. The CDR3 DNA is TGCGCCAGCAGCTTGTCCAGCTGGGGGAACGAGCAGTACTTC. Translation: CASSLSSWGNEQYF. Looking up the rest from reference TRBV5-1 and TRBJ2-7 gives the full variable domain: KAGVTQTPRYLIKTRGQQVTLSCSPISGHRSVSWYQQTPGQGLQFLFEYFSETQRNKGNFPGRFSGRQFSNSRSEMNVSTLELGDSALYLCASSLSSWGNEQYFGPGTRLTVT.

The CDR3: CASSLARVAGANVLTF. The CDR3 DNA reads as TGTGCCAGCAGCTTAGCCAGGGTCGCTGGGGCCAACGTCCTGACTTTC. The chain combines TRBV7-8 with TRBJ2-6, with a possible D match to TRBD1 (5 bases). The CDR3 consists of 16 residues. The V and J ends lost 0 bases and 2 bases respectively, with 8 bases between them. Germline V lookup: CDR1 SGHVS, CDR2 FQNEAQ.

This clonotype was recorded a few times. This chain connects TRBV12-3 or TRBV12-4 to TRBJ2-1; TRBD1 is a possible D gene (6 bases). The CDR3 sequence is 15 residues long. Trimming removed 5 bases at V and 7 bases at J, with 18 bases between. CDR3 DNA: TGTGCCAGCAGTCCGGGACACCAAAACTGGAATGAGCAGTTCTTC. Translated: CASSPGHQNWNEQFF.

The sample holds many counts of this clonotype. This chain connects TRBV20-1 to TRBJ2-1; TRBD2 matches at 14 bases. Unmatched junction bases numbered 8, after V lost 3 bases and J lost 10 bases. In germline, CDR1 is DFQATT, CDR2 SNEGSKA (reference sequence). This CDR3 contains 15 residues. The CDR3 DNA follows: TGCAGTGCTAGCGACACCGGGACTAGCGGGAGAGAGCAGTTCTTC. Protein sequence: CSASDTGTSGREQFF.

The chain has TRBV11-2 and TRBJ2-3; TRBD2 matches 8 bases. This CDR3 comprises 16 residues. J gave up 2 bases and V 1 base, and 5 bases lay outside the gene matches. CDR1 and CDR2 (germline): SGHAT, FQNNGV. The CDR3, as DNA: TGTGCCAGCAGCTTAGTGATTAGCGGGATCACAGATACGCAGTATTTT. Amino acid sequence: CASSLVISGITDTQYF.

The table lists this clonotype with a few counts. The chain carries TRBV4-1 and TRBJ1-1; tentatively, D is TRBD1 (6 bases). This CDR3 has 15 amino acids. Trimming left V 3 bases short and J 5 bases short, with 16 bases between. Germline values: CDR1 MGHRA, CDR2 YSYEKL. CDR3 protein: CASSQSNRVRTEAFF. CDR3 DNA sequence: TGCGCCAGCAGCCAGTCCAACAGGGTACGGACTGAAGCTTTCTTT.

Ten or more counts support this clonotype. The V call is TRBV29-1, the J call TRBJ2-1; TRBD2 agrees at 8 bases. The V gene end was trimmed by 4 bases and the J gene end by 8 bases; junction bases not matched to a gene: 4. The CDR3 consists of 12 residues. The germline gives CDR1 SQVTM, CDR2 ANQGSEA. DNA for the CDR3: TGCAGCGTTGGGAAGCGGGAGTATGAGCAGTTCTTC. This translates into CSVGKREYEQFF.

This clonotype was recorded many times. CDR3 in amino acids: CASRRNEINTEAFF. The CDR3 DNA reads TGTGCCAGCCGACGAAACGAGATTAACACTGAAGCTTTCTTT. The rearrangement joins TRBV6-5 to TRBJ1-1, with D uncertain. The CDR3 is 14 amino acids. Germline CDR1 MNHEY, CDR2 SVGAGI. The V and J ends lost 8 bases and 2 bases respectively, with 15 bases between them.

The chain joins TRBV15 to TRBJ1-5; D gene ambiguous. From germline, CDR1 is LNHNV and CDR2 YYDKDF (reference sequence). The CDR3 covers 15 residues. V gave up 8 bases and J gave up 3 bases, with 17 bases separating them. The CDR3 is CATARGQDHNQPQHF. CDR3 coding DNA: TGTGCCACCGCGCGGGGTCAAGACCACAATCAGCCCCAGCATTTT. Variable domain in full (rest from reference TRBV15 and TRBJ1-5): DAMVIQNPRYQVTQFGKPVTLSCSQTLNHNVMYWYQQKSSQAPKLLFHYYDKDFNNEADTPDNFQSRRPNTSFCFLDIRSPGLGDTAMYLCATARGQDHNQPQHFGDGTRLSIL.

The table lists this clonotype with a few counts. The rearrangement links TRBV4-3 to TRBJ1-3, with D unresolved. Trimming stripped 0 bases from V and 10 bases from J, with 13 bases between. Germline CDR1 LGHNA, CDR2 YSLEER. There are 14 residues in the CDR3. CDR3 nucleotides: TGCGCCAGCAGCCAAGAGGCCGGTCGGAGTACCATATATTTT. It specifies CASSQEAGRSTIYF.